The 22 T cell receptor beta chains presented below share a single source sample, sequenced in a study of CD8 T cells in ankylosing spondylitis. Each CDR3 protein is one row after TCRdb ran MiXCR on the 5' RACE reads. The sample lists about 510,000 distinct CDR3 sequences, roughly 5% occurring once. Study-level points and caveats: Made up of about eight highly homologous variants, a TCR beta motif appeared characteristic of ankylosing spondylitis blood.

Their antigens remain unidentified. Sequencing was carried out using blood, either unsorted or a sorted T cell fraction (not recorded which). The receptors originated from a male donor with ankylosing spondylitis.

In regard to this clonotype: It may be a read error: a sequence one base away is much more abundant. V usage is TRBV20-1 and J usage is TRBJ2-2; the match to TRBD2 covers 7 bases. The CDR3 sequence is 14 residues long. Germline lookup yields CDR1 DFQATT and CDR2 SNEGSKA (reference sequence). Losses at the gene ends were 0 bases for V and 7 bases for J; bases not matched to a gene: 5. DNA for the CDR3: TGCAGTGCTAGAGATCAGCGGGACGGCGGGGAGCTGTTTTTT. This gives the protein CSARDQRDGGELFF.

This clonotype occurred a few times. Compared with germline, one end of the junction differs, possibly owing to a read error. This chain connects TRBV5-1 to TRBJ2-5; D gene ambiguous. CDR3 length: 13 residues. Germline CDR1 reads SGHRS; CDR2 reads YFSETQ. CDR3 coding DNA: TGCGCCAGCAGCTTGGGGCGGAGAGAGGCCCAGTACTTC. Amino acid sequence: CASSLGRREAQYF.

The chain is built from TRBV5-5 and TRBJ1-3; no clear D gene. The ends were cut back, 0 bases at V and 0 bases at J, with 4 bases in the middle. Looked up from germline, CDR1 is SGHKS and CDR2 is YYEKEE (reference sequence). This CDR3 contains 14 residues. CDR3 loop: CASSLATSGNTIYF. CDR3 in DNA: TGTGCCAGCAGCTTGGCCACCTCTGGAAACACCATATATTTT.

This clonotype showed up many times. The genes are TRBV29-1 and TRBJ2-1; 10 nucleotides match TRBD2. Trimming removed 1 base from V and 9 bases from J; junction bases left unmatched: 12. This CDR3 is built from 16 residues. Looked up from germline, CDR1 is SQVTM and CDR2 is ANQGSEA. Here the CDR3 DNA reads TGCAGCGTTGAAGGGGTGGCGAGCGGGGGGGTACGTGAGCAGTTCTTC. Translating it yields CSVEGVASGGVREQFF.

Many counts were recorded for this clonotype. This chain joins TRBV20-1 and TRBJ2-7, with D unresolved. The ends were cut back, 2 bases at V and 0 bases at J, with 5 bases in the middle. Germline CDR1 is DFQATT and CDR2 is SNEGSKA (reference sequence). The CDR3 has 12 residues. This CDR3 reads CSARRISYEQYF. As DNA, the CDR3 is TGCAGTGCTAGACGGATCTCCTACGAGCAGTACTTC.

This rearrangement joins TRBV20-1 to TRBJ2-2, with no clear D. The length of the CDR3 is 13 residues. Trimming shortened V by 6 bases and J by 1 base, and 9 bases separated the two germline ends. The germline CDR1 and CDR2 sequences are DFQATT and SNEGSKA (reference sequence). In nucleotides, the CDR3 is TGCAGTGCAGTCGCAGGGAACACCGGGGAGCTGTTTTTT. It encodes CSAVAGNTGELFF.

This clonotype was seen many times. At one of its ends the junction is not consistent with the germline gene, which may arise from a read error. The gene calls are TRBV6-2 or TRBV6-3 and TRBJ1-1; maybe TRBD1 (5 bases). The length of the CDR3 is 16 residues. Germline-derived CDR1 and CDR2 are MNHEY and SVGEGT. CDR3: CASSYIPGRMNPEAFF. The CDR3 DNA is TGTGCCAGCAGTTACATCCCGGGACGGATGAACCCTGAAGCTTTCTTT.

This clonotype has at least ten counts. The junction does not match germline at one end; this may be a read error. The V gene is TRBV5-1, the J gene TRBJ2-1; maybe TRBD2 (6 bases). Germline V gene data show CDR1 as SGHRS and CDR2 as YFSETQ. The CDR3 extends over 15 amino acids. The CDR3 DNA reads as TGTGCCAGCAGTTTGGTAGCGGCCTCCTACAATGAGCAGTTCTTC. Protein sequence: CASSLVAASYNEQFF.

This clonotype was counted at least ten times. V gene TRBV4-3 combines with J gene TRBJ2-7; D call uncertain. V dropped 0 bases and J dropped 2 bases, with 8 bases sitting between them. The CDR3 loop spans 14 amino acids. Per the germline V gene, CDR1 is LGHNA and CDR2 is YSLEER. CDR3 nucleotides: TGCGCCAGCAGCCAAGATCCAGGAGCCTACGAGCAGTACTTC. The encoded protein is CASSQDPGAYEQYF.

This clonotype occurred many times. The chain links TRBV7-2 to TRBJ1-1; D gene uncertain. Germline CDR1 SGHTA, CDR2 FQGNSA. Trimming removed 1 base at V and 7 bases at J, with 13 bases between. CDR3 length: 14 residues. The CDR3 loop reads CASSLEVWKGEAFF. CDR3 sequence (DNA): TGTGCCAGCAGCTTAGAGGTTTGGAAGGGTGAAGCTTTCTTT. Complete variable domain (other parts from reference TRBV7-2 and TRBJ1-1): GAGVSQSPSNKVTEKGKDVELRCDPISGHTALYWYRQSLGQGLEFLIYFQGNSAPDKSGLPSDRFSAERTGGSVSTLTIQRTQQEDSAVYLCASSLEVWKGEAFFGQGTRLTVV.

This clonotype was counted many times. This chain uses TRBV7-9 with TRBJ2-7, with D maybe TRBD1 (6 bases). The CDR3 totals 14 residues. V dropped 3 bases and J dropped 4 bases, with 13 bases sitting between them. The germline CDR1 and CDR2 sequences are SEHNR and FQNEAQ (reference sequence). The CDR3 protein is CASSLDRFLYEQYF. CDR3 coding DNA: TGTGCCAGCAGCTTGGACAGATTCTTGTACGAGCAGTACTTC.

This clonotype was seen ten or more times. The CDR3 loop is CASSLTSSKDTQYF. For the CDR3, the DNA is TGTGCCAGCAGCCTGACTAGTTCAAAAGATACGCAGTATTTT. The chain combines TRBV9 with TRBJ2-3, with D perhaps matching TRBD2 (6 bases). V lost 4 bases and J 5 bases, leaving 14 bases between the germline ends. CDR3 length: 14 amino acids. In germline, CDR1 is SGDLS, CDR2 YYNGEE. The variable domain in full, with the rest retrieved from reference TRBV9 and TRBJ2-3, is DSGVTQTPKHLITATGQRVTLRCSPRSGDLSVYWYQQSLDQGLQFLIQYYNGEERAKGNILERFSAQQFPDLHSELNLSSLELGDSALYFCASSLTSSKDTQYFGPGTRLTVL.

Many counts were recorded for this clonotype. The V gene is TRBV29-1, the J gene TRBJ2-7; 9 bases match TRBD2. Germline V gene lookup returns CDR1 SQVTM and CDR2 ANQGSEA. Trimming took 7 bases from V and 2 from J; bases not matched to a gene: 3. This CDR3 region has 12 residues. The CDR3 DNA sequence: TGCAGCGCGACTAGCGGAACCTACGAGCAGTACTTC. It specifies CSATSGTYEQYF.

This clonotype occurred many times. The V gene is TRBV6-2 or TRBV6-3, the J gene TRBJ1-5, with D hard to call. CDR1 MNHEY and CDR2 SVGEGT come from the germline V gene. V lost 0 bases, J lost 4 bases, and 4 bases lay in between. This CDR3 has 13 amino acids. As DNA, the CDR3 is TGTGCCAGCAGTTACTCCTGGAATCAGCCCCAGCATTTT. It is translated as CASSYSWNQPQHF.

The chain employs TRBV29-1 and TRBJ2-5; D is unclear. Germline V CDR1 and CDR2: SQVTM, ANQGSEA. This CDR3 is built from 12 residues. Trimming pared 4 bases from V and 1 base from J, leaving 7 bases between. CDR3 nucleotide sequence: TGCAGCGTTGTCTTTGCCCAAGAGACCCAGTACTTC. This encodes CSVVFAQETQYF.

This clonotype was observed at least ten times. Here the CDR3 reads CSARAENYGYTF. CDR3 sequence (DNA): TGCAGTGCTAGAGCGGAGAACTATGGCTACACCTTC. The chain joins TRBV20-1 to TRBJ1-2; D ambiguous. This CDR3 has 12 amino acids. Germline V lookup: CDR1 DFQATT, CDR2 SNEGSKA (reference sequence). Trimming removed 1 base from V and 2 bases from J, with 5 bases in between.

This clonotype was observed at least ten times. V and J are TRBV5-1 and TRBJ1-1, with a weak D call TRBD1 (5 bases). V lost 2 bases to trimming and J lost 6 bases, with 14 bases between them. CDR1 is SGHRS and CDR2 is YFSETQ in the germline V gene. The CDR3 is 14 amino acids. As DNA, the CDR3 is TGCGCCAGCAGCTTCGACAGTCTGGGAGCTGAAGCTTTCTTT. This gives the protein CASSFDSLGAEAFF.

This clonotype showed up just a few times. This chain connects TRBV10-3 to TRBJ1-1, with 7 bases that match TRBD1. The CDR3 is 15 residues long. CDR1 and CDR2 (germline): ENHRY, SYGVKD. J was trimmed by 3 bases and V by 4 bases; bases with no gene match: 8. The CDR3 coding sequence is TGTGCCATCAGTGGGGGCAGGGGGGCAGACACTGAAGCTTTCTTT. It is translated as CAISGGRGADTEAFF.

This clonotype has a count of ten or more. The chain carries TRBV27 and TRBJ2-7, with TRBD2 matching 8 bases. CDR1 is MNHEY and CDR2 is SMNVEV in the germline V gene (reference sequence). Unmatched junction bases numbered 10, after V lost 3 bases and J lost 3 bases. The CDR3 extends over 16 amino acids. The CDR3 is CASSFGVGGAIYEQYF. The CDR3 nucleotides read TGTGCCAGCAGTTTCGGGGTCGGGGGGGCAATCTACGAGCAGTACTTC.

The chain employs TRBV4-2 and TRBJ2-7; TRBD2 matches at 8 bases. V lost 1 base to trimming and J lost 6 bases; unmatched junction nucleotides: 11. Germline V gene lookup returns CDR1 LGHNA and CDR2 YNFKEQ. The CDR3 spans 16 residues. CDR3 sequence reads: CASSQVNGGRSAEQYF. Here the CDR3 DNA reads TGTGCCAGCAGCCAAGTGAATGGCGGGAGGTCTGCCGAGCAGTACTTC.

In this sample, this clonotype turned up many times. J is TRBJ1-1 and V is TRBV20-1; D ambiguous. The CDR3 runs 13 residues. The germline CDR1 and CDR2 sequences are DFQATT and SNEGSKA (reference sequence). Deletions cut 6 bases from V and 0 bases from J, with 11 bases between. CDR3 bases: TGCAGTGCCCTCAGGATTATGAACACTGAAGCTTTCTTT. It yields the protein CSALRIMNTEAFF.

The sample holds many counts of this clonotype. J is TRBJ2-2 and V is TRBV9, with 9 bases that match TRBD1. Losses at the gene ends were 0 bases for V and 5 bases for J; bases not matched to a gene: 8. This CDR3 contains 17 residues. Germline lookup yields CDR1 SGDLS and CDR2 YYNGEE. The CDR3 DNA reads TGTGCCAGCAGCGTAGCCCGGGACAGGGTCGCGACCGGGGAGCTGTTTTTT. It yields the protein CASSVARDRVATGELFF.